A single sample is the source of the 27 T cell receptor beta chains below, sequenced in a study of cytomegalovirus exposure and HLA in healthy donors. The primer mix had 60 Vbeta and 13 Jbeta primers. Clones were sequenced by immunoSEQ multiplex PCR, and TCRdb holds only the in-frame ones, with some missing. This sample has roughly 93,000 clones; around 78% occur once, and the top ten carry 0.45% to 0.6%. Input material: PBMCs. Every receptor here comes from a man younger than 45 in good health and CMV-seronegative.

V and J are TRBV25-1 and TRBJ1-2, with 7 bases fitting TRBD1. V trimming: 3 bases; J trimming: 3 bases; junction bases outside the gene matches: 7. This CDR3 has 15 amino acids. CDR1 MGHDK and CDR2 SYGVNS come from the germline V gene. The CDR3 DNA reads as TGTGCCAGCAGTGATAGGAACAGGGGAGACTATGGCTACACCTTC. Protein product: CASSDRNRGDYGYTF.

The chain has TRBV10-3 and TRBJ2-1; 14 bases fit TRBD2. This CDR3 contains 19 residues. Trimming took 0 bases from V and 1 from J; bases not matched to a gene: 5. Germline lookup yields CDR1 ENHRY and CDR2 SYGVKD. The CDR3 is CAISESTSGRAPSYNEQFF. CDR3 in DNA: TGTGCCATCAGTGAGTCGACTAGCGGGAGGGCCCCTTCCTACAATGAGCAGTTCTTC.

The chain links TRBV5-4 to TRBJ2-7, with D maybe TRBD2 (5 bases). The CDR3 spans 16 residues. The V end lost 4 bases, the J end lost 2 bases, and 19 bases lay between the germline ends. The germline gives CDR1 SGHNT, CDR2 YYREEE (reference sequence). The CDR3 DNA reads TGTGCCAGCAGCCCAAAGTCCAAGCGGAGTCCCTACGAGCAGTACTTC. It specifies CASSPKSKRSPYEQYF.

V usage is TRBV27 and J usage is TRBJ2-5, with D unresolved. CDR3 length: 16 residues. Germline V gene lookup returns CDR1 MNHEY and CDR2 SMNVEV (reference sequence). V was pared by 2 bases and J by 0 bases, with 13 bases between. Written as DNA, the CDR3 is TGTGCCAGCAGTTTAAATCCGTGGGCAAACCAAGAGACCCAGTACTTC. Protein: CASSLNPWANQETQYF.

This clone was found once. This chain uses TRBV13 with TRBJ1-1, with TRBD1 identical over 7 bases. The ends lost 5 bases at V and 1 base at J; junction bases unmatched: 16. This CDR3 contains 18 residues. CDR1 and CDR2 (germline): PRHDT, FYEKMQ (reference sequence). The CDR3 protein is CASSPMGKKGAWNTEAFF. CDR3 nucleotides: TGTGCCAGCAGCCCTATGGGCAAAAAGGGGGCTTGGAACACTGAAGCTTTCTTT.

This clone has only a few counts. The CDR3 DNA is TGTGCCAGCGGTGGGGGGTCTGTATCTTCACCCCTCCACTTT. This codes for CASGGGSVSSPLHF. V and J are TRBV6-5 and TRBJ1-6, with D possibly TRBD1 on 5 matching bases. Trimming shortened V by 8 bases and J by 9 bases, and 17 bases separated the two germline ends. Germline V gene lookup returns CDR1 MNHEY and CDR2 SVGAGI. The CDR3 length is 14 residues.

The chain combines TRBV29-1 with TRBJ1-2; 7 bases align to TRBD1. This CDR3 has 13 amino acids. Germline trimming cut 4 bases from V and 4 bases from J; bases unmatched to any gene: 6. Germline values: CDR1 SQVTM, CDR2 ANQGSEA. The CDR3 loop is CSVGATGVYGYTF. The CDR3 bases are TGCAGCGTTGGGGCTACAGGGGTCTATGGCTACACCTTC.

This clone has a handful of counts. The J gene is TRBJ1-6, the V gene TRBV6-1; the match to TRBD1 covers 9 bases. Trimming at V came to 5 bases and at J to 7 bases, leaving 3 bases not matched to a gene. CDR1 is MNHNS, CDR2 SASEGT, per germline. The CDR3 is 14 amino acids. CDR3 sequence reads: CASSSGTGNSPLHF. DNA for the CDR3: TGTGCCAGCAGTTCGGGGACAGGGAATTCACCCCTCCACTTT.

The chain uses TRBV5-1 and TRBJ1-2; D is uncertain. Germline values: CDR1 SGHRS, CDR2 YFSETQ. There are 12 residues in the CDR3. Trimming took off 4 bases at V and 4 bases at J, with 8 bases between the two ends. This CDR3 is CASSPRGYGYTF. CDR3 nucleotide sequence: TGCGCCAGCAGCCCCCGGGGCTATGGCTACACCTTC.

This clone has more than one count but fewer than ten. The chain carries TRBV27 and TRBJ1-1; tentatively, D is TRBD1 (5 bases). CDR1 and CDR2 (germline): MNHEY, SMNVEV (reference sequence). The CDR3 loop spans 13 amino acids. V was cut by 0 bases and J by 4 bases, with 6 bases left in between. CDR3 DNA: TGTGCCAGCAGTTTATCGGGGGGCACTGAAGCTTTCTTT. It translates to CASSLSGGTEAFF.

This chain links TRBV6-5 with TRBJ2-1; D perhaps matches TRBD2 (6 bases). The length of the CDR3 is 14 residues. V was trimmed by 8 bases and J by 3 bases, leaving 14 bases between them. Germline V lookup: CDR1 MNHEY, CDR2 SVGAGI. This CDR3 reads CASGLRGNYNEQFF. In DNA form, the CDR3 reads TGTGCCAGCGGTCTCCGGGGGAACTACAATGAGCAGTTCTTC.

The V gene is TRBV7-2, the J gene TRBJ2-7; D uncertain. The CDR3 extends over 13 amino acids. Germline V gene data show CDR1 as SGHTA and CDR2 as FQGNSA. V was shortened by 1 base and J by 3 bases, with 7 bases between the two germline ends. The CDR3: CASSLVVDYEQYF. As DNA, the CDR3 is TGTGCCAGCAGCTTAGTAGTCGACTACGAGCAGTACTTC.

The chain recombines TRBV9 with TRBJ1-1; tentatively, D is TRBD1 (5 bases). CDR1 is SGDLS, CDR2 YYNGEE, per germline. Trimming took off 3 bases at V and 3 bases at J, with 12 bases between the two ends. The CDR3 is 14 amino acids. This CDR3 reads CASSGPRGDTEAFF. CDR3 in DNA: TGTGCCAGCAGCGGCCCCCGGGGGGACACTGAAGCTTTCTTT.

This chain joins TRBV10-3 and TRBJ1-1; the D is unclear. This CDR3 region has 11 residues. V lost 6 bases and J lost 4, with 6 bases in between. Germline CDR1 ENHRY, CDR2 SYGVKD. CDR3 bases: TGTGCCATCAGCTCCCGCACTGAAGCTTTCTTT. Its protein is CAISSRTEAFF.

V gene TRBV12-5 combines with J gene TRBJ2-1; D is unresolved. Trimming took off 0 bases at V and 15 bases at J, with 15 bases between the two ends. The length of the CDR3 is 13 residues. CDR1 is LGHNT and CDR2 is FRNRAP in the germline V gene. The CDR3 loop reads CASGLVFRSRRFF. CDR3 nucleotide sequence: TGTGCTAGTGGTTTGGTATTCCGGTCTCGGAGGTTCTTC.

V gene TRBV6-6 combines with J gene TRBJ2-7; a weak D match, TRBD1 (5 bases). The CDR3 length is 13 residues. V gave up 2 bases and J gave up 5 bases, with 10 bases separating them. Germline V gene sequence: CDR1 MNHNY, CDR2 SVGAGI (reference sequence). CDR3 sequence: CASSYIRVDEQYF. CDR3 coding DNA: TGTGCCAGCAGTTACATCAGGGTGGACGAGCAGTACTTC.

The chain recombines TRBV9 with TRBJ1-2; 10 positions match TRBD1. Germline V gene data show CDR1 as SGDLS and CDR2 as YYNGEE. The CDR3 runs 15 residues. With 4 bases clipped from V and 4 bases from J, the junction kept 7 bases outside the gene matches. This chain's CDR3 is CASSQRQGASYGYTF. CDR3 DNA sequence: TGTGCCAGCAGCCAAAGACAGGGGGCTAGCTATGGCTACACCTTC. Based on the CDR3 plus reference TRBV9 and TRBJ1-2, the full variable domain is DSGVTQTPKHLITATGQRVTLRCSPRSGDLSVYWYQQSLDQGLQFLIQYYNGEERAKGNILERFSAQQFPDLHSELNLSSLELGDSALYFCASSQRQGASYGYTFGSGTRLTVV.

This rearrangement joins TRBV14 to TRBJ2-1; 11 bases align to TRBD2. The germline gives CDR1 SGHDN, CDR2 FVKESK. Trimming at V came to 0 bases and at J to 8 bases, leaving 9 bases not matched to a gene. The CDR3 has 17 residues. The chain's CDR3 is CASSQDPRLAGRYEQFF. Written as DNA, the CDR3 is TGTGCCAGCAGCCAAGACCCCCGACTAGCGGGGCGGTATGAGCAGTTCTTC.

This clone appeared once. The rearrangement joins TRBV6-1 to TRBJ1-1; tentatively, D is TRBD1 (6 bases). From germline, CDR1 is MNHNS and CDR2 SASEGT. The germline V and J ends were trimmed by 5 bases and 0 bases, with 13 bases remaining between them. There are 15 residues in the CDR3. The CDR3 DNA is TGTGCCAGCAGTCTTGCCCAGGGGATGAACACTGAAGCTTTCTTT. It specifies CASSLAQGMNTEAFF.

The rearrangement uses TRBV5-1 and TRBJ2-1; possibly TRBD1 for D (5 bases). V lost 4 bases to trimming and J lost 8 bases, with 16 bases between them. Germline CDR1 is SGHRS and CDR2 is YFSETQ. The CDR3 spans 14 residues. The CDR3 sequence is CASSPQPQGDEQFF. The CDR3 region has the DNA TGCGCCAGCAGCCCCCAACCCCAGGGCGATGAGCAGTTCTTC.

The chain uses TRBV7-2 and TRBJ1-1, with 7 bases fitting TRBD1. The CDR3 runs to 13 residues. The V segment lost 5 bases and the J segment 7 bases; nucleotides outside the gene matches: 7. Germline V gene lookup returns CDR1 SGHTA and CDR2 FQGNSA. CDR3 bases: TGTGCCAGCAGCACAAAGGACAGGAGTGAAGCTTTCTTT. Protein sequence: CASSTKDRSEAFF.

The rearrangement links TRBV5-7 to TRBJ2-3, with 7 bases lining up with TRBD1. TRBV5-7 is known as an ORF, though its function is uncertain. The CDR3 loop spans 17 amino acids. V was clipped by 0 bases and J by 1 base; unmatched bases: 8. The CDR3 is CASSLEAWTGRTDTQYF. In DNA form, the CDR3 reads TGTGCCAGCAGCTTGGAAGCTTGGACAGGCCGCACAGATACGCAGTATTTT.

The chain has TRBV6-5 and TRBJ2-2; TRBD1 agrees at 8 bases. Looked up from germline, CDR1 is MNHEY and CDR2 is SVGAGI. The CDR3 is made up of 15 amino acids. The V and J ends lost 7 bases and 2 bases, in that order; junction bases with no gene match: 6. For the CDR3, the DNA is TGTGCCAGCAAAGGACAGGGAATCAACACCGGGGAGCTGTTTTTT. It codes for CASKGQGINTGELFF.

This clone has more than one count but fewer than ten. The DNA of the CDR3 is TGTGCCAGCAGCCAACCGACAGGCTATGGCTACACCTTC. Residues: CASSQPTGYGYTF. This chain uses TRBV4-2 with TRBJ1-2; possible D gene TRBD1, 6 bases. Per the germline V gene, CDR1 is LGHNA and CDR2 is YNFKEQ. This CDR3 contains 13 residues. V was shortened by 2 bases and J by 4 bases, with 8 bases between the two germline ends.

V gene TRBV6-5 combines with J gene TRBJ1-2; possible D gene TRBD1, 6 bases. Germline lookup yields CDR1 MNHEY and CDR2 SVGAGI. There are 12 residues in the CDR3. The V gene lost 2 bases and the J gene lost 7 bases, with 8 bases spanning the gap. Here the CDR3 reads CASSYLQGGYTF. The CDR3 DNA reads as TGTGCCAGCAGTTACCTACAGGGTGGCTACACCTTC.

The V and J genes are TRBV5-1 and TRBJ2-3, with 9 bases identical to TRBD2. CDR1 is SGHRS and CDR2 is YFSETQ in the germline V gene. With 1 base clipped from V and 0 bases from J, the junction kept 3 bases outside the gene matches. This CDR3 spans 16 amino acids. Here the CDR3 DNA reads TGCGCCAGCAGCTTGCTAGCGGGGACTAGCACAGATACGCAGTATTTT. It specifies CASSLLAGTSTDTQYF.

V usage is TRBV4-1 and J usage is TRBJ2-2, with D maybe TRBD2 (5 bases). The CDR3 spans 16 residues. The germline V gene has CDR1 MGHRA and CDR2 YSYEKL. V lost 2 bases and J lost 5, with 15 bases in between. CDR3 in amino acids: CASSQFTSRTTGELFF. The CDR3 DNA reads as TGCGCCAGCAGCCAATTTACTAGTCGAACAACCGGGGAGCTGTTTTTT.